Given below is one T cell receptor (beta chain) in context. Its cognate antigen has yet to be identified. The record has no base qualities; no much larger clone is one base away. TCR beta CDR3 regions were amplified from RNA transcripts. A first-round RT-PCR of the TCR CDR3 used the HTBI primer set with the Qiagen OneStep RT-PCR kit. Libraries were constructed in a second round of multiplex PCR, after which size selection and purification were carried out. Sequencing of the libraries was done on an Illumina HiSeq2000 using paired-end 100 bp reads. The source study handled its data this way. SOAPnuke was used to process the raw data, with reads discarded if the reads contained adapters or uncalled bases, had a mean Phred below 15, or lacked an exact constant-primer or identifier match. COPE v1.2.5 was used to merge the high-quality paired reads, and each unique nucleotide sequence was defined as a clonotype. Clonotypes were aligned to IMGT TRBV, TRBD and TRBJ reference segments using MiTCR v1.1. The analysis was restricted to V-J combinations with a frequency above 0.0001, which together covered approximately 99% of the repertoires. A TCS score was defined as the ratio between F50 (clonal expansion) and ExV (chaos), using BLOSUM62-based TCRdist between CDR3 peptides within each V-J. Welch's t-statistics and random forest reduced roughly 500 V-J features to 13, which were used in a naive Bayes classifier (R e1071). The public reads were quality trimmed at Q25 with fastp and then assembled into clones with MiXCR by TCRdb, keeping productive beta chains. Rows are unified per CDR3 protein, each entry keeping the most common DNA and genes. None of the V and J calls come from the authors' own analysis; TCRdb made them. The sample table lists hundreds of thousands of distinct CDR3 sequences, just under 20% of them with a count of one. The ten top clones hold over 45% of the sample.

This entry comes from a study of T cells in Graves' hyperthyroidism and ophthalmopathy (dated by TCRdb to about 2019). Study-level background: Peripheral blood was collected at initial diagnosis, before any treatment. A discovery cohort of about 100 patients, about 44 with Graves' ophthalmopathy and 55 to 60 with stable Graves' hyperthyroidism, was used to find distinguishing TCR V-J signatures. Whether ophthalmopathy could be predicted prospectively was tested in an independent validation cohort made up of some 20 hyperthyroidism patients plus 17 patients who later progressed to ophthalmopathy. The 100 discovery patients were randomly split 7:3 into training and test sets. In roughly six Graves' hyperthyroidism patients, the study also compared T-cell repertoires from thyroid tissue with T-cell repertoires from blood. After sampling, hyperthyroidism patients received methimazole starting at 30 mg daily, and ophthalmopathy patients received high-dose intravenous methylprednisolone. TCR Vbeta CDR3 sequencing of 120 to 150 peripheral blood samples (fewer than 45 ophthalmopathy, about 74 hyperthyroidism and approximately 17 progressor patients) is reported in the paper. Here is what the overall study found, with its caveats: No statistical method was used to fix the sample size in advance, and group allocation was not hidden from the investigators. In validation, progression to ophthalmopathy was predicted by the model with 70% to 71% sensitivity and 72.22% specificity, a median of approximately 7.1 months before onset. Blood samples also contained most of the expanded thyroid clonotypes (frequency above 0.001), which suggests that blood repertoires may reflect thyroid immune responses. A 13 V-J signature model separated ophthalmopathy from stable hyperthyroidism, with over 85% sensitivity and 81.08% specificity in cross-validation and 80%/75% in testing.

V is shortened by 0 bases, J by 4 bases, and the region joining them spans 15 bases. Taken from cysteine to phenylalanine, the CDR3 has 15 residues. Only the CDR3 portion is preserved as DNA: 45 bases, with reading frame beginning at the first base. Reading the germline V gene (reference sequence) gives CDR1 DFQATT and CDR2 SNEGSKA. Moderately to severely active disease, a Clinical Activity Score of at least 3, a NOSPECS grade of at least 4, and a duration under 3 months were present in ophthalmopathy patients. Any patient with an uncontrolled infection, another autoimmune disease, pregnancy or lactation was excluded. Diagnoses were established on the basis of clinical symptoms, serum thyroxine and TRAb, thyroid ultrasound, and orbital computed tomography. Ficoll-Paque density gradient centrifugation was used to isolate PBMCs from around 10 ml of fresh peripheral blood. Trizol reagent was used to extract total RNA, and RNA quality was then checked on an Agilent 2100 Bioanalyzer.

The material sequenced was blood. Rearrangement joined TRBV20-1 to TRBJ2-5, with a weak D call of TRBD1 (5 bases match). The receptor was isolated from a middle-aged man with Graves' ophthalmopathy. DNA sequence: TGCAGTGCTAGAGACGGTGGGGATGGGGCAGAGACCCAGTACTTC. This translates into CSARDGGDGAETQYF.